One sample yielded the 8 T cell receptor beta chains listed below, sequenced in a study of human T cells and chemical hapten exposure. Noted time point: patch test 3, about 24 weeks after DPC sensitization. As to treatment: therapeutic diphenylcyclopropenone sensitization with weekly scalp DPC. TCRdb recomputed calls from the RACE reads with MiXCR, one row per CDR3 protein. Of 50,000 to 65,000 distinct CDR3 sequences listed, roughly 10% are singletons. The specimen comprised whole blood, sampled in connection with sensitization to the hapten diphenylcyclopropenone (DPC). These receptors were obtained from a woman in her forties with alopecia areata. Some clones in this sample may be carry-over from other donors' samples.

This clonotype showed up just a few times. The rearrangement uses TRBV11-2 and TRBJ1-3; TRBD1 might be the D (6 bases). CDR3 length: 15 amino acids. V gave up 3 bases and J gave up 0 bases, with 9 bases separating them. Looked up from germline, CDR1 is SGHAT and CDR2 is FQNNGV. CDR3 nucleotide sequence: TGTGCCAGCAGCTTGGGGACAATCTCTGGAAACACCATATATTTT. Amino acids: CASSLGTISGNTIYF.

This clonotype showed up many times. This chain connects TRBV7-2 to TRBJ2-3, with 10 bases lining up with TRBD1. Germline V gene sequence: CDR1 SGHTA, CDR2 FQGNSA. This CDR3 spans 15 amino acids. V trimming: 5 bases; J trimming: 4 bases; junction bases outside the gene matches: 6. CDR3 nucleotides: TGTGCCAGCAGCCGCGACAGGGGGCCTGCAGATACGCAGTATTTT. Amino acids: CASSRDRGPADTQYF.

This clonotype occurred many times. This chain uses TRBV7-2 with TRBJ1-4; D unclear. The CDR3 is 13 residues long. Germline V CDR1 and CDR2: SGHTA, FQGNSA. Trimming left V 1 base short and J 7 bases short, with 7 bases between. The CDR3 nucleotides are TGTGCCAGCAGCTTAGTCTGGGGTGAAAAACTGTTTTTT. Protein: CASSLVWGEKLFF.

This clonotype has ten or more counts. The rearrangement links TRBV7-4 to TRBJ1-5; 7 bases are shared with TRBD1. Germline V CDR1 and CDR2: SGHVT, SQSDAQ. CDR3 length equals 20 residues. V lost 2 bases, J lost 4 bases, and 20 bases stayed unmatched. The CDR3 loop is CASSLLFIRDRDFGNQPQHF. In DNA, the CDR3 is TGTGCCAGCAGCTTACTATTTATTCGAGACAGGGACTTCGGGAATCAGCCCCAGCATTTT.

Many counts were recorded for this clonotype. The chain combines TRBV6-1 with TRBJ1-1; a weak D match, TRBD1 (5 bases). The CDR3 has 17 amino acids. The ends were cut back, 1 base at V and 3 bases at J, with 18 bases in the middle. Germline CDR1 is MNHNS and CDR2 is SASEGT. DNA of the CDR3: TGTGCCAGCAGTGAAGAAGGCCCGGACACGACGGACACTGAAGCTTTCTTT. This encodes CASSEEGPDTTDTEAFF.

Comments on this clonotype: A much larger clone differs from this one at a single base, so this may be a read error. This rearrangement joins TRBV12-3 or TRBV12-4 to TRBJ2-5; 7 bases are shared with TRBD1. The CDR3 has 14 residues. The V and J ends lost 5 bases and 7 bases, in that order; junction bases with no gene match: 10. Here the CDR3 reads CASSPSTGEGTQYF. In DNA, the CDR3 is TGTGCCAGCAGTCCCAGTACAGGGGAAGGGACCCAGTACTTC.

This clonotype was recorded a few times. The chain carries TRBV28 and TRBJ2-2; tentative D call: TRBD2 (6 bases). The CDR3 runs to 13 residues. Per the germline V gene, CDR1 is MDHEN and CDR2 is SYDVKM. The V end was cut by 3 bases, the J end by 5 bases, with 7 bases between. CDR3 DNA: TGTGCCAGCAGTTTTCGGGGGACCGGGGAGCTGTTTTTT. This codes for CASSFRGTGELFF.

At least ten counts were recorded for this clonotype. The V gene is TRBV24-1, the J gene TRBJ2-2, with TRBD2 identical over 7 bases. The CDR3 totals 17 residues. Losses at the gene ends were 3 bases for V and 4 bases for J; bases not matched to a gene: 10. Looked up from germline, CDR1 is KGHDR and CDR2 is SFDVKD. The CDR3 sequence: CATSDRRTRSITGELFF. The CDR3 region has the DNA TGTGCCACCAGTGATAGAAGGACTAGGTCTATCACCGGGGAGCTGTTTTTT.